The clone carrying this T cell receptor beta chain has just one count. The sample belongs to a study of cytomegalovirus exposure and HLA in healthy donors. In the PCR, 60 Vbeta and 13 Jbeta primers were used. Authors' data handling: About 11 million of the 80 million or so unique TCR beta chains counted in a later analysis were shared. TCRdb keeps only in-frame clones here, not all; method: immunoSEQ multiplex PCR. That table furnishes V, J and clone size, whereas the DNA furnished D and trimming. The sample includes about 120,000 clones, over 60% of them seen just once. This clonotype was obtained from a female donor in good health and CMV-seronegative. Sequenced material: PBMCs.

For the CDR3, the DNA is TGTGCCAGTGCACTCGTAAAGAGCAATCAGCCCCAGCATTTT. Encoded protein: CASALVKSNQPQHF. This rearrangement joins TRBV19 to TRBJ1-5; D is unresolved. Germline V lookup: CDR1 LNHDA, CDR2 SQIVND (reference sequence). This CDR3 has 14 amino acids. With 8 bases removed from V and 1 base from J, the gap between germline ends came to 12 bases.